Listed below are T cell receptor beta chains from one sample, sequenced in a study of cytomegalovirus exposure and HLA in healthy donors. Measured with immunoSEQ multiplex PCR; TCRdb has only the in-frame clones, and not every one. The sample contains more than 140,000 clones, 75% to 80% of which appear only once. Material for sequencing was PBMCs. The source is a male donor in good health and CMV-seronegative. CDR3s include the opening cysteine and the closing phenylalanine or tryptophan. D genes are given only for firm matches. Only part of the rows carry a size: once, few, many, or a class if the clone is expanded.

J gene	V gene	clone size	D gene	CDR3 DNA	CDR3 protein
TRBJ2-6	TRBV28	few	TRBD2	TGTGCCAGCGGTGGGAGGGGACCGTCTGGGGCCAACGTCCTGACTTTC	CASGGRGPSGANVLTF
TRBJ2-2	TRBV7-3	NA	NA	TGTGCCAGCAGCTCTGGACAGATAGGGGTTTCCGGGGAGCTGTTTTTT	CASSSGQIGVSGELFF
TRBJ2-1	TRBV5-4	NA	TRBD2	TGTGCCAGCAGCTTCGTGACTAGCGGGAGTGGTGAGCAGTTCTTC	CASSFVTSGSGEQFF
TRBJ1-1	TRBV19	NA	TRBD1	TGTGCCAGTAGTGGAGGGGGCGCGGTGAACACTGAAGCTTTCTTT	CASSGGGAVNTEAFF
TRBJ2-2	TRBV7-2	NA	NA	TGTGCCAGCAGCCACCGGACAGAGAACACCGGGGAGCTGTTTTTT	CASSHRTENTGELFF
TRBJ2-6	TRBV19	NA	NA	TGTGCCAGTAGACCAGCGGGGGCCAACGTCCTGACTTTC	CASRPAGANVLTF
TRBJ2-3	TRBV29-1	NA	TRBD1	TGCAGCGCCCTTGGGACAGGCAACACAGATACGCAGTATTTT	CSALGTGNTDTQYF
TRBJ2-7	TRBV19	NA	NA	TGTGCCAGTAGTATAGATTACAGCTACGAGCAGTACTTC	CASSIDYSYEQYF
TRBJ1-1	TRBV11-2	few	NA	TGTGCCAGCAGCCCGGGACAGAACACTGAAGCTTTCTTT	CASSPGQNTEAFF
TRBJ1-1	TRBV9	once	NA	TGTGCCAGCAGCCAGGGAGGTTGGACTGAAGCTTTCTTT	CASSQGGWTEAFF
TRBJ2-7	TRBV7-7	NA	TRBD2	TGTGCCAGCAGCTTAGCGACGGGGACTAGCCCCACCGAGCAGTACTTC	CASSLATGTSPTEQYF
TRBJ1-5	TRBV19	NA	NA	TGTGCCAGTAGCCTCTCGGGTGTAGTGTCGCCCCAGCATTTT	CASSLSGVVSPQHF
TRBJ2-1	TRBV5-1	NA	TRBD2	TGCGCCAGCAGCTCTACTAGCGGGAGGGCAAGGAATGAGCAGTTCTTC	CASSSTSGRARNEQFF
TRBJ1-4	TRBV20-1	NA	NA	TGCAGTGCGGCGGGATCCGGGAAACTGTTTTTT	CSAAGSGKLFF